This T cell receptor beta chain was captured in a study of blood T cell repertoires in COVID-19. In the study overall: Nucleic acid was either cDNA or gDNA, and it came from T cells, B-cell-depleted T cells, or PBMCs.

In its sample, this clone was seen once. The J segment lost 8 bases and the V segment lost 5 bases, leaving 6 bases of the junction unmatched. The CDR3 extends over 14 amino acids. Germline loops: CDR1 KGHDR, CDR2 SFDVKD. Some clones are missing from TCRdb's copy, which holds only in-frame ones; the method was immunoSEQ multiplex PCR. Of 170,000 or so clones in the sample, roughly 78% were seen once. Input material: peripheral blood. This chain uses TRBV24-1 with TRBJ2-1; TRBD1 matches at 9 bases. The receptor comes from a man in his 70s with active or convalescent COVID-19. CDR3 region: CATSGTGASDEQFF. CDR3 nucleotide sequence: TGTGCCACCAGTGGGACAGGGGCTTCGGATGAGCAGTTCTTC.